This T cell receptor (beta chain) was observed in a study of T cells in localized non-small cell lung cancer. The germline gives CDR1 SGHVS, CDR2 FQNEAQ. V lost 3 bases and J 1 base, leaving 9 bases between the germline ends. The CDR3 is 14 amino acids. This clone was seen more than once but under ten times. Its cognate antigen is unknown. Study findings and constraints: Only one tumor region was sequenced, so heterogeneity remains possible. In uninvolved adjacent lung, T cell clonality reached its highest value, exceeding tumor.

Clones were sequenced by immunoSEQ multiplex PCR, and TCRdb holds only the in-frame ones, with some missing. There are approximately 65,000 clones in the sample; around 81% occur only once, and roughly 4.8% lies in the top ten. The chain couples TRBV7-8 to TRBJ1-1; no clear D gene. The sequenced sample was PBMCs, obtained before any cancer treatment. The TCR originated in a man aged 40 to 75 with stage II lung adenocarcinoma. CDR3 bases: TGTGCCAGCAGCTTTAGGGATAGGAACACTGAAGCTTTCTTT. This codes for CASSFRDRNTEAFF. Variable domain in full (rest from reference TRBV7-8 and TRBJ1-1): GAGVSQSPRYKVAKRGQDVALRCDPISGHVSLFWYQQALGQGPEFLTYFQNEAQLDKSGLPSDRFFAERPEGSVSTLKIQRTQQEDSAVYLCASSFRDRNTEAFFGQGTRLTVV.